This T cell receptor beta chain emerged from a study of blood T cell repertoires in COVID-19. Trimming shortened V by 1 base and J by 2 bases, and 13 bases separated the two germline ends. This CDR3 region has 16 residues. Germline CDR1 and CDR2: LGHNT and FRNRAP. Using immunoSEQ multiplex PCR, the repertoire was profiled, and TCRdb retains in-frame clones only, with some absent. Here the sample spans 400,000 to 500,000 clones, 70% to 90% being singletons. A single count supports this clone. The clonotype was recovered from a young woman who had been exposed to COVID-19. This chain uses TRBV12-5 with TRBJ2-3; perhaps TRBD1 as D (6 bases). The sample taken for sequencing was PBMCs or T cells enriched from blood (not recorded which). CDR3 amino acids: CASGLALQGFTDTQYF. The CDR3 bases are TGTGCTAGTGGTTTGGCCCTACAGGGATTCACAGATACGCAGTATTTT.